This TCR beta chain comes out of a study of identical twins. Germline V CDR1 and CDR2: SQVTM, ANQGSEA. The CDR3 has 17 amino acids. Unmatched junction bases numbered 5, after V lost 3 bases and J lost 0 bases. Notes on the study in general: In drawing conclusions, the study used cross-sectional statistical analysis and did not follow the same donors. Researchers reported excess low generation probability among twin-shared out-of-frame alpha sequences. Models came in too low on out-of-frame TCR alpha sharing in monozygotic twins.

This clonotype appeared a few times. The antigen is undetermined. A single record per CDR3 protein comes from TCRdb applying MiXCR to the 5' RACE reads. The sample includes nearly 650,000 distinct CDR3 sequences, roughly 6.6% of them seen just once. The sample was also linked to a second study, of yellow fever vaccine responses in identical twins.

The sample was PBMCs. The rearrangement joins TRBV29-1 to TRBJ2-1; TRBD2 matches at 13 bases. This receptor was obtained from a woman aged 18-35 years in good health. In DNA, the CDR3 is TGCAGCGTTGACGGGACTAGCGGGGTAAGCTCCTACAATGAGCAGTTCTTC. This encodes CSVDGTSGVSSYNEQFF.